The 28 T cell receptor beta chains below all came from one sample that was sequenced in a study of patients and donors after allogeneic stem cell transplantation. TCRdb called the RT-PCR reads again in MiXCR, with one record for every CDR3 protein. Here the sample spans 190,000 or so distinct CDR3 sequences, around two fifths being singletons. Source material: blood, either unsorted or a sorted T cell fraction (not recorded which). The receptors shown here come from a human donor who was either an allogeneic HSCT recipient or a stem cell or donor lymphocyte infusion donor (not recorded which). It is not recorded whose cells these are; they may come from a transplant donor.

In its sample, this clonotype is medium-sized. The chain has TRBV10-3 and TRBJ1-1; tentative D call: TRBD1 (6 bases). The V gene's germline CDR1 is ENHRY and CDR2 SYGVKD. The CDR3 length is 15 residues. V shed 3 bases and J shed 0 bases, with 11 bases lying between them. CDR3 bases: TGTGCCATCAGTGACCCACAGGGCCTGAACACTGAAGCTTTCTTT. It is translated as CAISDPQGLNTEAFF.

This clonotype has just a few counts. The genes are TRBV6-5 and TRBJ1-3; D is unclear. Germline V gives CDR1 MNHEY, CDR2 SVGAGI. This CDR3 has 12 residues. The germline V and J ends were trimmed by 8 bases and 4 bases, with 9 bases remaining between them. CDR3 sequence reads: CASVSSGNTIYF. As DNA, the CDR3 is TGTGCCAGCGTATCTTCGGGAAACACCATATATTTT.

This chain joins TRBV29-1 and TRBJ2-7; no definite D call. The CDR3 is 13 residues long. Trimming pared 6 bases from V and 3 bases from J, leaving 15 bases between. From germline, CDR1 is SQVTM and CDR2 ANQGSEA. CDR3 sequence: CSVNGRNLYEQYF. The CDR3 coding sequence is TGCAGCGTCAACGGACGTAACCTCTACGAGCAGTACTTC.

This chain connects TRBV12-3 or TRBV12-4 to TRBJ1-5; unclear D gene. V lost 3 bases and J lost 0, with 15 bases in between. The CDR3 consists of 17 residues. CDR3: CASSFNGGHYSNQPQHF. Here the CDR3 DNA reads TGTGCCAGCAGTTTCAATGGCGGCCACTATAGCAATCAGCCCCAGCATTTT.

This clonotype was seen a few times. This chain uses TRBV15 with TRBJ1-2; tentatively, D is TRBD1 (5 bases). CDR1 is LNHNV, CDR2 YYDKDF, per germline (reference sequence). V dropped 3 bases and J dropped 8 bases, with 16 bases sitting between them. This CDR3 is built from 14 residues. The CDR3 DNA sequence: TGTGCCACCAGCAGCCGCCCCAGGGCCATCGGCTACACCTTC. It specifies CATSSRPRAIGYTF.

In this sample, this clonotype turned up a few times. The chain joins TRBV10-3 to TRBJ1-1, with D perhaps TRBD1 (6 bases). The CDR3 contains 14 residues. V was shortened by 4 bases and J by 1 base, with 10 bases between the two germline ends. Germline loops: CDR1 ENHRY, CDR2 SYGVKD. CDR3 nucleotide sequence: TGTGCCATCAGTGTGGGACACCGGAACACTGAAGCTTTCTTT. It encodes CAISVGHRNTEAFF.

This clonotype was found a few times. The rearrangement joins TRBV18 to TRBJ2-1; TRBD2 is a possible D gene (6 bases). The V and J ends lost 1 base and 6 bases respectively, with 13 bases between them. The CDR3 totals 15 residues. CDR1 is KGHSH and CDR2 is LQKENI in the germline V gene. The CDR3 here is CASSPRGGLGNEQFF. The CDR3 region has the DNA TGTGCCAGCTCACCACGCGGAGGGCTGGGCAATGAGCAGTTCTTC.

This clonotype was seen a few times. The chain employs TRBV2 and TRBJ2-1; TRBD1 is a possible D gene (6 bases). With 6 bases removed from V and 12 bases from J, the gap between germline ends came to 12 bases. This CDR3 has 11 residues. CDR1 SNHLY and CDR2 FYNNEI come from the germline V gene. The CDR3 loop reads CASSTGFGQFF. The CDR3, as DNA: TGTGCCAGCAGCACAGGGTTTGGGCAGTTCTTC.

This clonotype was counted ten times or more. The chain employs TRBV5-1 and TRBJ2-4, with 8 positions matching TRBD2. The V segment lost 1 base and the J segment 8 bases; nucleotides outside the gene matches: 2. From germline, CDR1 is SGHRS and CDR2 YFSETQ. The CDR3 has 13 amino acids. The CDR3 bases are TGCGCCAGCAGCTTGACTAGCGGAGACATTCAGTACTTC. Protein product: CASSLTSGDIQYF.

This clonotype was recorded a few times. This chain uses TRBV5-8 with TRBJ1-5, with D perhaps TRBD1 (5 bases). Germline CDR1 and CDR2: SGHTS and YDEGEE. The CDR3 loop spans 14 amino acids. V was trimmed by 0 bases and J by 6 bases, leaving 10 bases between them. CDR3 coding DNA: TGTGCCAGCAGCTTGGTAGGGACGACTCAGCCCCAGCATTTT. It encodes CASSLVGTTQPQHF.

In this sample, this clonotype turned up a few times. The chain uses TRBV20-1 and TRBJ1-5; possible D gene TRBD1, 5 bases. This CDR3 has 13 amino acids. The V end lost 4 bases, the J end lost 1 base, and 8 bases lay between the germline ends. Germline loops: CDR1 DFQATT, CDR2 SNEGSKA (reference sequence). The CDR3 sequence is CSANRDSNQPQHF. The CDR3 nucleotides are TGCAGTGCTAACCGGGACAGCAATCAGCCCCAGCATTTT.

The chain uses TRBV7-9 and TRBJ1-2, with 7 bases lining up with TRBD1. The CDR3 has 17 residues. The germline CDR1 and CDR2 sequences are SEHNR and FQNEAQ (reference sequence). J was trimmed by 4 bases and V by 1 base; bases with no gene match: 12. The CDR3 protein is CASSLGIVQGFRYGYTF. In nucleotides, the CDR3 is TGTGCCAGCAGCTTAGGAATTGTACAGGGGTTTCGCTATGGCTACACCTTC.

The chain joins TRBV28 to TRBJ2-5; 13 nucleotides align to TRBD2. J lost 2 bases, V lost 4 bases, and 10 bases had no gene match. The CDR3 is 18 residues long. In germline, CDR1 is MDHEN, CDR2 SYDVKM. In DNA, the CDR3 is TGTGCCAGCAGTTCTGGACTAGCGGGGGTAGCAACGCAAGAGACCCAGTACTTC. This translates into CASSSGLAGVATQETQYF.

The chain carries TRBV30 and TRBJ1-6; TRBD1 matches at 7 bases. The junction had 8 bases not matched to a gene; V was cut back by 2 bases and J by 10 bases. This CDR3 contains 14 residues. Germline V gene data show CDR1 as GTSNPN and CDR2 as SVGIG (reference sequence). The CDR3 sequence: CAWSLKGGFSPLHF. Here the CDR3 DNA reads TGTGCCTGGAGTTTAAAAGGGGGCTTCTCACCCCTCCACTTT.

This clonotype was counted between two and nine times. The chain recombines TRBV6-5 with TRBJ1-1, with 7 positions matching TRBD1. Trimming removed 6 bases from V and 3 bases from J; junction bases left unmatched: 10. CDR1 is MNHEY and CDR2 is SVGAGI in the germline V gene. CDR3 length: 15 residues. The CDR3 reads CASRPDRVGDTEAFF. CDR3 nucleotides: TGTGCCAGCAGACCCGACAGGGTGGGGGACACTGAAGCTTTCTTT.

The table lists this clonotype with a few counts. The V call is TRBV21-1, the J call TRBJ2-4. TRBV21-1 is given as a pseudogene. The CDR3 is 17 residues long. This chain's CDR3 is CASSVEDMYLAKNIQYF. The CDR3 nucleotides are TGTGCCAGCAGCGTCGAGGATATGTATCTAGCCAAAAACATTCAGTACTTC.

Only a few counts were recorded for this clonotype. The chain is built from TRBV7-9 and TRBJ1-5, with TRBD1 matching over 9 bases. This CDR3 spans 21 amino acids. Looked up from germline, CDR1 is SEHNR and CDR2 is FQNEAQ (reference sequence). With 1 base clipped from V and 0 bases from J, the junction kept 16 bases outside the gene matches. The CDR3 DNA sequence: TGTGCCAGCAGCTTAGGAGTGTACAGGGGGCCCGGTGATTATAGCAATCAGCCCCAGCATTTT. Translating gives CASSLGVYRGPGDYSNQPQHF.

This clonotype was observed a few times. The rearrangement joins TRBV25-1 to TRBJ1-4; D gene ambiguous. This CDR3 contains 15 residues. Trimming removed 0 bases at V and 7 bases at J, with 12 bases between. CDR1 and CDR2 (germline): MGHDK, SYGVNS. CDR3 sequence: CASSEYDSLGEKLFF. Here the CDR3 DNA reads TGTGCCAGCAGTGAATATGACTCCCTCGGTGAAAAACTGTTTTTT. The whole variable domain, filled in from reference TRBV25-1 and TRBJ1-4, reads EADIYQTPRYLVIGTGKKITLECSQTMGHDKMYWYQQDPGMELHLIHYSYGVNSTEKGDLSSESTVSRIRTEHFPLTLESARPSHTSQYLCASSEYDSLGEKLFFGSGTQLSVL.

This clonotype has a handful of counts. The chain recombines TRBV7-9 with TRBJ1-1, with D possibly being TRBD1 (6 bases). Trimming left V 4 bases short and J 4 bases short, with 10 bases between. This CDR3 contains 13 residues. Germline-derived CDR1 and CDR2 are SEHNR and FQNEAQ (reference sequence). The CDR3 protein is CASSSQGGTEAFF. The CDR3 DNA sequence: TGTGCCAGCAGCTCCCAAGGGGGCACTGAAGCTTTCTTT.

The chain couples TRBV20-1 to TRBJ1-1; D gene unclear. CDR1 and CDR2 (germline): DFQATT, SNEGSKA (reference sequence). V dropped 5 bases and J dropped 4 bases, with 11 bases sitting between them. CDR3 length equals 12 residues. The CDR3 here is CSAAWGSTEAFF. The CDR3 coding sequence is TGCAGTGCTGCCTGGGGAAGCACTGAAGCTTTCTTT.

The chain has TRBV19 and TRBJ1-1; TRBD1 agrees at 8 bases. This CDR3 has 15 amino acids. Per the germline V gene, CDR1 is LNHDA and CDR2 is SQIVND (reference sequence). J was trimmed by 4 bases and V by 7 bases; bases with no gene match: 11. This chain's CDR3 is CASTPLGQGVTEAFF. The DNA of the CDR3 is TGTGCCAGTACCCCCCTCGGACAGGGAGTCACTGAAGCTTTCTTT. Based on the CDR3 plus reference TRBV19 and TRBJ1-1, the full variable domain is DGGITQSPKYLFRKEGQNVTLSCEQNLNHDAMYWYRQDPGQGLRLIYYSQIVNDFQKGDIAEGYSVSREKKESFPLTVTSAQKNPTAFYLCASTPLGQGVTEAFFGQGTRLTVV.

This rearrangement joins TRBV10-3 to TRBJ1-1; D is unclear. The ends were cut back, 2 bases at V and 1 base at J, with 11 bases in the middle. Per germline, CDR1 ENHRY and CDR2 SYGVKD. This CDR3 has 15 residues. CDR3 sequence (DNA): TGTGCCATCAGTGAGCTGGAAATTAGGAACACTGAAGCTTTCTTT. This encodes CAISELEIRNTEAFF.

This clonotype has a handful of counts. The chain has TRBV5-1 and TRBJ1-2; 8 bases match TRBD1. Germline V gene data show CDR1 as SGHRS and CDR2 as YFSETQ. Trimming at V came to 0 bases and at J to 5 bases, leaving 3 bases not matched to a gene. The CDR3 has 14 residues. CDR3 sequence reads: CASSLGQGAYGYTF. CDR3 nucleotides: TGCGCCAGCAGCTTGGGCCAGGGGGCTTATGGCTACACCTTC.

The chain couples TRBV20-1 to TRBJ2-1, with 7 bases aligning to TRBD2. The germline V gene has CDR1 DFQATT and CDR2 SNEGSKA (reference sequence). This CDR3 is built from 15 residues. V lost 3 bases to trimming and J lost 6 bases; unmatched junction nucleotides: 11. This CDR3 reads CSARTSGGGTNEQFF. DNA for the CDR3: TGCAGTGCTAGGACGTCAGGCGGGGGTACCAATGAGCAGTTCTTC.

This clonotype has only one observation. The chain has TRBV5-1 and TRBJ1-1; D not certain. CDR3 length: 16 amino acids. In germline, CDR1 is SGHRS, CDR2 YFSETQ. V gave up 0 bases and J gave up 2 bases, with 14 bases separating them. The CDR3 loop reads CASSLDITRANTEAFF. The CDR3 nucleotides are TGCGCCAGCAGCTTGGATATCACACGGGCAAACACTGAAGCTTTCTTT.

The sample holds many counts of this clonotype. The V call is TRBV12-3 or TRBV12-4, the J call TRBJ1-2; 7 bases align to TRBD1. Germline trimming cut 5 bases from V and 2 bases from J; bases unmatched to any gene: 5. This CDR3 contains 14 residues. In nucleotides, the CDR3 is TGTGCCAGCAGTCGGACAGGACGGAACTATGGCTACACCTTC. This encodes CASSRTGRNYGYTF.

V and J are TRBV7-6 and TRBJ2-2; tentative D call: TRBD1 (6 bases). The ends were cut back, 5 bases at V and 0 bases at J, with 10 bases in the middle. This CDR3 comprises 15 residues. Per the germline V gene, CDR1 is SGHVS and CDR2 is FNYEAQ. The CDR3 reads CASSTRDTNTGELFF. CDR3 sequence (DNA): TGTGCCAGCAGCACCCGGGACACGAACACCGGGGAGCTGTTTTTT.

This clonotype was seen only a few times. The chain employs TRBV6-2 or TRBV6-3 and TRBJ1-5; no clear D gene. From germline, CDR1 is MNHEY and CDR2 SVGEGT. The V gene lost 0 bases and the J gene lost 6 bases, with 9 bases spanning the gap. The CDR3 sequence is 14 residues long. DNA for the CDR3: TGTGCCAGCAGTTACTCGCGTAAGAGTCAGCCCCAGCATTTT. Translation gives CASSYSRKSQPQHF.